Listed here are 14 T cell receptor beta chains from one sample, sequenced in a study of cytomegalovirus exposure and HLA in healthy donors (dated by TCRdb to about 2017). The library was built by means of the immunoSEQ multiplex PCR assay. A mixture of 60 forward primers for TCR Vbeta segments and 13 reverse primers for TCR Jbeta segments was used in the multiplex PCR. As stored in TCRdb, this immuneACCESS dataset retains in-frame rearrangements with V and J assigned. A fraction of the clones does not appear; measured against another copy, unresolved V genes explain less than half of the discrepancy, and the remainder lacks a known reason. For this sample the table gives under 200,000 clones, of which around nine tenths were detected only once. Around 0.85% of the sample rests with the top ten. The specimen was PBMCs. The source of these receptors is a woman aged 30 to 39 in good health and CMV-seronegative.

V gene TRBV9 combines with J gene TRBJ1-5; D is unresolved. The CDR3 spans 17 residues. Trimming removed 0 bases from V and 0 bases from J, with 13 bases in between. The germline gives CDR1 SGDLS, CDR2 YYNGEE. In DNA form, the CDR3 reads TGTGCCAGCAGCGTAGGACCCTCGGGAGATAGCAATCAGCCCCAGCATTTT. It translates to CASSVGPSGDSNQPQHF.

The chain has TRBV18 and TRBJ1-2; 7 bases line up with TRBD1. The CDR3 has 14 amino acids. V dropped 2 bases and J dropped 8; count of bases not matched to a gene: 8. Germline V gene sequence: CDR1 KGHSH, CDR2 LQKENI. CDR3 protein: CASSPIDRVGGYTF. CDR3 DNA: TGTGCCAGCTCACCAATTGACAGGGTGGGAGGCTACACCTTC.

The chain couples TRBV6-1 to TRBJ2-1; the D gene is possibly TRBD1 (5 bases). The CDR3 runs to 14 residues. Germline V gene lookup returns CDR1 MNHNS and CDR2 SASEGT. The V gene lost 2 bases and the J gene lost 5 bases, with 10 bases spanning the gap. CDR3 DNA: TGTGCCAGCAGTGAACGCAGGGTCAACAATGAGCAGTTCTTC. It encodes CASSERRVNNEQFF.

The J gene is TRBJ1-5, the V gene TRBV23-1, with D tentatively TRBD1 (5 bases). TRBV23-1 is an ORF; its function is uncertain. V was clipped by 0 bases and J by 1 base, with 13 bases between them. The CDR3 covers 17 residues. The CDR3 DNA is TGCGCCAGCAGTCAATCTCTGACAGTGAGGAGCAATCAGCCCCAGCATTTT. Amino acids: CASSQSLTVRSNQPQHF.

The chain joins TRBV4-1 to TRBJ2-1; 8 bases fit TRBD2. V lost 0 bases, J lost 5 bases, and 12 bases stayed unmatched. The CDR3 sequence is 18 residues long. The germline V gene has CDR1 MGHRA and CDR2 YSYEKL. The CDR3 DNA reads as TGCGCCAGCAGCCAAGAAGGACTAGCCCGGAATTCCAACAATGAGCAGTTCTTC. Translating gives CASSQEGLARNSNNEQFF.

The V gene is TRBV11-2, the J gene TRBJ1-2, with 8 bases identical to TRBD1. The CDR3 is 13 residues long. Germline V gene sequence: CDR1 SGHAT, CDR2 FQNNGV. Germline trimming cut 6 bases from V and 8 bases from J; bases unmatched to any gene: 8. The CDR3 nucleotides read TGTGCCAGCAGAGGGCTCAGGGGGCCAGGCTACACCTTC. The encoded protein is CASRGLRGPGYTF.

The rearrangement links TRBV7-2 to TRBJ1-2; D unresolved. Germline CDR1 and CDR2: SGHTA and FQGNSA. This CDR3 is 14 amino acids long. Trimming pared 1 base from V and 5 bases from J, leaving 11 bases between. Written as DNA, the CDR3 is TGTGCCAGCAGCTTAGTACGGGTCGGGTATGGCTACACCTTC. Protein: CASSLVRVGYGYTF.

This clone was detected once. The chain employs TRBV4-2 and TRBJ2-1; tentatively, D is TRBD2 (7 bases). V was trimmed by 2 bases and J by 10 bases, leaving 21 bases between them. This CDR3 region has 16 residues. The V gene's germline CDR1 is LGHNA and CDR2 YNFKEQ. The CDR3 nucleotides are TGTGCCAGCAGCCAAATGACCCGGTTTAAGGGGGGGGAGCAGTTCTTC. Translated: CASSQMTRFKGGEQFF.

This sequence joins TRBV29-1 and TRBJ1-1; D possibly corresponds to TRBD1 (5 bases). This CDR3 region has 15 residues. The V gene lost 6 bases and the J gene lost 1 base, with 18 bases spanning the gap. Germline V gene sequence: CDR1 SQVTM, CDR2 ANQGSEA. The chain's CDR3 is CSVRGDLGGNTEAFF. The CDR3 bases are TGCAGCGTACGGGGGGACTTGGGAGGGAACACTGAAGCTTTCTTT. Full variable domain (remainder filled in from reference TRBV29-1 and TRBJ1-1): SAVISQKPSRDICQRGTSLTIQCQVDSQVTMMFWYRQQPGQSLTLIATANQGSEATYESGFVIDKFPISRPNLTFSTLTVSNMSPEDSSIYLCSVRGDLGGNTEAFFGQGTRLTVV.

CDR3 region: CASSLRPGTGELFF. CDR3 nucleotides: TGTGCCAGCAGTTTACGCCCCGGGACCGGGGAGCTGTTTTTT. V usage is TRBV27 and J usage is TRBJ2-2; D is ambiguous. The CDR3 has 14 amino acids. CDR1 and CDR2 from the germline V gene are MNHEY and SMNVEV (reference sequence). The germline V and J ends were trimmed by 2 bases and 5 bases, with 9 bases remaining between them.

The chain couples TRBV19 to TRBJ2-1, with TRBD2 matching 13 bases. Germline CDR1 is LNHDA and CDR2 is SQIVND (reference sequence). With 8 bases clipped from V and 6 bases from J, the junction kept 7 bases outside the gene matches. The CDR3 consists of 15 residues. The chain's CDR3 is CASSQLAGGPNEQFF. The CDR3 DNA follows: TGTGCCAGTTCTCAACTAGCGGGAGGGCCCAATGAGCAGTTCTTC. The full variable domain, in which reference TRBV19 and TRBJ2-1 provide the parts outside the CDR3, is DGGITQSPKYLFRKEGQNVTLSCEQNLNHDAMYWYRQDPGQGLRLIYYSQIVNDFQKGDIAEGYSVSREKKESFPLTVTSAQKNPTAFYLCASSQLAGGPNEQFFGPGTRLTVL.

V usage is TRBV4-3 and J usage is TRBJ2-7; D is perhaps TRBD2 (6 bases). CDR1 is LGHNA, CDR2 YSLEER, per germline. The CDR3 has 15 amino acids. The ends were cut back, 1 base at V and 0 bases at J, with 10 bases in the middle. CDR3 sequence: CASSQGGTASYEQYF. DNA of the CDR3: TGCGCCAGCAGCCAAGGCGGGACGGCCTCCTACGAGCAGTACTTC.

The chain couples TRBV27 to TRBJ2-1; TRBD1 aligns across 7 bases. J lost 6 bases, V lost 6 bases, and 8 bases had no gene match. The CDR3 runs to 14 residues. Germline lookup yields CDR1 MNHEY and CDR2 SMNVEV (reference sequence). The CDR3 here is CASSPTGIPNEQFF. The CDR3 region has the DNA TGTGCCAGCAGCCCGACAGGGATCCCCAATGAGCAGTTCTTC.

V gene TRBV27 combines with J gene TRBJ2-7, with D perhaps matching TRBD2 (5 bases). CDR1 MNHEY and CDR2 SMNVEV come from the germline V gene (reference sequence). The CDR3 is made up of 15 amino acids. V lost 5 bases and J lost 0, with 14 bases in between. The DNA for the CDR3 is TGTGCCAGCAGTACCCGGGGAGACGTCTCCTACGAGCAGTACTTC. Translated: CASSTRGDVSYEQYF.